Listed below are T cell receptor beta chains from one sample, sequenced in a study of T cell clonotyping in hematopoietic cell transplantation. Only in-frame clones appear in the TCRdb table, and some are missing; sequencing was by immunoSEQ multiplex PCR. Among 49,000 or so clones listed, approximately 80% were seen once. The sequences come from peripheral blood mononuclear cells, collected before stem cell transplant. The receptors come from a man in his sixties with myelodysplastic syndrome. Some clones in this sample may be carry-over from other donors' samples. The CDR3 runs from the conserved cysteine through the conserved F or W. D genes are given only for firm matches. Rows give clone size only sometimes, using once, few, many, or a class for an expanded clone.

v_call,d_call,j_call,clone_size,cdr3_nt,cdr3_aa
TRBV7-6,-,TRBJ2-7,-,TGTGCCAGCAGCCAACCAGGACAGAGCTACGAGCAGTACTTC,CASSQPGQSYEQYF
TRBV6-6,TRBD2,TRBJ2-1,once,TGTGCCAGCAGTTACGCTTCCACGGGGGGGCAGTTCTTC,CASSYASTGGQFF
TRBV2,-,TRBJ1-2,-,TGTGCCAGCAGTGAAAACTATGGCTACACCTTC,CASSENYGYTF
TRBV4-2,TRBD2,TRBJ2-6,-,TGTGCCAGCAGCCAGACACCCCTAGTGCGGCGGGGGGGCTCTGGGGCCAACGTCCTGACTTTC,CASSQTPLVRRGGSGANVLTF
TRBV7-2,-,TRBJ1-2,-,TGTGCCAGCAGCTCCTGGGGCTATGGCTACACCTTC,CASSSWGYGYTF
TRBV28,TRBD2,TRBJ2-7,-,TGTGCCAGCACATATAGCGGGGGGGCTTACGAGCAGTACTTC,CASTYSGGAYEQYF
TRBV4-3,TRBD1,TRBJ2-6,-,TGCGCCAGCAGCCCGCAAGGACAGGGGGCCAGAGCTGGGGCCAACGTCCTGACTTTC,CASSPQGQGARAGANVLTF
TRBV5-4,TRBD2,TRBJ2-7,-,TGTGCCAGCAGCTTGGGACTAGCGGGGGGCACCGAGCAGTACTTC,CASSLGLAGGTEQYF
TRBV28,TRBD2,TRBJ2-7,-,TGTGCCAGCAGTGGAACTAGCGGTTTTCCCTACGAGCAGTACTTC,CASSGTSGFPYEQYF
TRBV20-1,-,TRBJ1-1,few,TGCAGTGCCGGCAGGGCCCTTAAAGCTTTCTTT,CSAGRALKAFF
TRBV7-2,-,TRBJ1-6,-,TGTGCCAGCAGCTTAGTGAGGAATTCACCCCTCCACTTT,CASSLVRNSPLHF
TRBV7-2,-,TRBJ1-2,-,TGTGCCAGCAGCTTAGACAGGGTAGGAGGCTACACCTTC,CASSLDRVGGYTF
TRBV5-1,TRBD1,TRBJ2-2,few,TGCGCCAGCAGCTGGGACAGGAACACCGGGGAGCTGTTTTTT,CASSWDRNTGELFF
TRBV28,-,TRBJ1-6,-,TGTGCCAGCAGTCGGGACAACAATAATTCACCCCTCCACTTT,CASSRDNNNSPLHF
TRBV5-1,TRBD1,TRBJ1-5,-,TGCGCCAGCAGCTTGGATCCGACAGGGGGCAATCAGCCCCAGCATTTT,CASSLDPTGGNQPQHF
TRBV6-6,-,TRBJ2-3,once,TGTGCCAGCAGTGACGGAGGAGGGACAGATACGCAGTATTTT,CASSDGGGTDTQYF
TRBV28,-,TRBJ2-7,-,TGTGCCAGCAGTTTCCCAGGGAACCCCTACGAGCAGTACTTC,CASSFPGNPYEQYF
TRBV14,-,TRBJ2-1,-,TGTGCCAGCAGCCAAGTGGCAGGGAGCTCCTACAATGAGCAGTTCTTC,CASSQVAGSSYNEQFF
TRBV6-5,-,TRBJ2-3,-,TGTGCCAGCAGTTACTCGGCAGGGCCCACAGATACGCAGTATTTT,CASSYSAGPTDTQYF